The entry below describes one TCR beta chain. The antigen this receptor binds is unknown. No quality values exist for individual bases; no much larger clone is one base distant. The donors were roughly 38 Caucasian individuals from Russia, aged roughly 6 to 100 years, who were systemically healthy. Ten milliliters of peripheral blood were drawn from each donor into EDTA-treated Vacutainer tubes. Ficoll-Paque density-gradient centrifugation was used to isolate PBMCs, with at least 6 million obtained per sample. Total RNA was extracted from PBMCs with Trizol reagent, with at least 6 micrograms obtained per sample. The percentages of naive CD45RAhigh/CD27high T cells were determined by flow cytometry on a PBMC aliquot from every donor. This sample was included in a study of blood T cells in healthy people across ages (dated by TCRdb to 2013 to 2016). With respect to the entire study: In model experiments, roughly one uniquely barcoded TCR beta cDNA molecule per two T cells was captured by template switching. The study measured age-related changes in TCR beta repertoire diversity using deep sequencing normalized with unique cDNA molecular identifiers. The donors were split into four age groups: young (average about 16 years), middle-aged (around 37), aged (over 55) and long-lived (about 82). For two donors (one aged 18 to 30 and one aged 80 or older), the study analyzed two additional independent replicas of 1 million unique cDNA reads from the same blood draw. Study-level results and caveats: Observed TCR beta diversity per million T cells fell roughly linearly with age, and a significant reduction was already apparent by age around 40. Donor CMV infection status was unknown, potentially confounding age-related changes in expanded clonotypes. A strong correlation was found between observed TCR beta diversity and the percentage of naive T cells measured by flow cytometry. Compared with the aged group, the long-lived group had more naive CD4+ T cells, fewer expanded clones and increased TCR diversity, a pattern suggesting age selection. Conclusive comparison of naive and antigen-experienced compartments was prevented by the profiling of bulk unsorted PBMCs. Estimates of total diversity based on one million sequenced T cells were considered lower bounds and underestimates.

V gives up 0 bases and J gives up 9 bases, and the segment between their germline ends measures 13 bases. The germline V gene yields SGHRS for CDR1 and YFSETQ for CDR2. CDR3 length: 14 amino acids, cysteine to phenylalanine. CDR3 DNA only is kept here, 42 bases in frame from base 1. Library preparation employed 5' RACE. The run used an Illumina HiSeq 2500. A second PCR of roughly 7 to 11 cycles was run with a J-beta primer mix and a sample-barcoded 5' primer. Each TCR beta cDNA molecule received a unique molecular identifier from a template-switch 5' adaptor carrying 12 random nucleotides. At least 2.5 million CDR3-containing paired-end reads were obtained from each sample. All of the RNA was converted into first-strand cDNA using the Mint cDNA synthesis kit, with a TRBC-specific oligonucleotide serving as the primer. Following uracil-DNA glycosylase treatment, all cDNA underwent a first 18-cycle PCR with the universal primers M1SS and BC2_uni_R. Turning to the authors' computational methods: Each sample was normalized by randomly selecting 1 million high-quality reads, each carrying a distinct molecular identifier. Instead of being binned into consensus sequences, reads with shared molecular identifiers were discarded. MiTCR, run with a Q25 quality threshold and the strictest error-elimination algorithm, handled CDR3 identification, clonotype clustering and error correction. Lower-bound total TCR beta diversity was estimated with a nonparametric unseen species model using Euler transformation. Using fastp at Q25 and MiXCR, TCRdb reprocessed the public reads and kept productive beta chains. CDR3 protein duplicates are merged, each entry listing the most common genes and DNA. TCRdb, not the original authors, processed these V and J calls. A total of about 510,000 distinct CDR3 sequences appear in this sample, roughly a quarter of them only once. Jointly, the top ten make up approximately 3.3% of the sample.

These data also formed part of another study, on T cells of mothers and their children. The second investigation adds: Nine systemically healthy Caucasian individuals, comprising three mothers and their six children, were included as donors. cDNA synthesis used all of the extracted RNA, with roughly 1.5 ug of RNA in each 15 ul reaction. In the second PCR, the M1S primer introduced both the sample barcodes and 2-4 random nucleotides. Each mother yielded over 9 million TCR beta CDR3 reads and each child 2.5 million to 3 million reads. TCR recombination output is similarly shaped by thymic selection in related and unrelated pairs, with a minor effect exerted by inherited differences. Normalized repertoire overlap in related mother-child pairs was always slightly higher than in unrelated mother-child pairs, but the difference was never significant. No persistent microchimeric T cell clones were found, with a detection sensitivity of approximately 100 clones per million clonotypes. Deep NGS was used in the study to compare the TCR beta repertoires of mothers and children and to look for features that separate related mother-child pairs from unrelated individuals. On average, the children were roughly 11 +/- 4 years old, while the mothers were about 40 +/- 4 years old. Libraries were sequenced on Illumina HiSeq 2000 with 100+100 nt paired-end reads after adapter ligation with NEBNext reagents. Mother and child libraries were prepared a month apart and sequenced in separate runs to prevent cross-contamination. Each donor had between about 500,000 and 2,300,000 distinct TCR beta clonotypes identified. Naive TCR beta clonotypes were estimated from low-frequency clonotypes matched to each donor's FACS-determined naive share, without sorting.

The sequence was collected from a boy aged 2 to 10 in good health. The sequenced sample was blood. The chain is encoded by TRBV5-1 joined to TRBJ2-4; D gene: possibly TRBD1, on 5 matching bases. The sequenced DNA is TGCGCCAGCAGCTTGGTGGAAGGGGAAGGCATTCAGTACTTC. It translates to CASSLVEGEGIQYF.